Listed here are 18 T cell receptor beta chains from one sample, sequenced in a study of T cells in Graves' hyperthyroidism and ophthalmopathy. TCR beta CDR3 sequences were amplified from RNA transcripts. When the TCR CDR3 underwent first-round RT-PCR, the HTBI primer set was used. Via MiXCR, TCRdb re-called the multiplex PCR reads, giving one row per CDR3 protein. The profile shows nearly 600,000 distinct CDR3 sequences, 13% to 15% of them singletons. Sequenced material: blood. The receptors here all came from a woman between 18 and 30 years old with Graves' ophthalmopathy.

This chain links TRBV27 with TRBJ1-2; D perhaps matches TRBD1 (6 bases). V lost 6 bases and J 2 bases, leaving 16 bases between the germline ends. From germline, CDR1 is MNHEY and CDR2 SMNVEV (reference sequence). This CDR3 comprises 15 residues. Here the CDR3 reads CASSPSPRGNYGYTF. The CDR3 DNA reads as TGTGCCAGCAGCCCTAGCCCCAGGGGCAACTATGGCTACACCTTC.

The rearrangement links TRBV6-2 or TRBV6-3 to TRBJ1-5; no definite D call. CDR3 size: 13 residues. The V end was cut by 2 bases, the J end by 5 bases, with 7 bases between. The V gene's germline CDR1 is MNHEY and CDR2 SVGEGT. CDR3 sequence reads: CASSYRGHQPQHF. DNA of the CDR3: TGTGCCAGCAGTTACCGGGGTCATCAGCCCCAGCATTTT.

A single count supports this clonotype. V usage is TRBV7-9 and J usage is TRBJ2-3; TRBD1 matches 7 bases. The CDR3 contains 14 residues. From germline, CDR1 is SEHNR and CDR2 FQNEAQ (reference sequence). The V gene end was trimmed by 6 bases and the J gene end by 3 bases; junction bases not matched to a gene: 6. This chain's CDR3 is CASRETGATDTQYF. The CDR3 DNA is TGTGCCAGCAGAGAAACAGGGGCGACAGATACGCAGTATTTT.

This clonotype was observed at least ten times. The chain carries TRBV5-1 and TRBJ2-1; 7 positions agree with TRBD2. Germline trimming cut 4 bases from V and 5 bases from J; bases unmatched to any gene: 9. This CDR3 region has 15 residues. The germline CDR1 and CDR2 sequences are SGHRS and YFSETQ. The CDR3 protein is CASSTGGIGNNEQFF. DNA for the CDR3: TGCGCCAGCAGCACGGGGGGAATCGGAAACAATGAGCAGTTCTTC.

The chain recombines TRBV20-1 with TRBJ1-2; 7 bases are a match to TRBD1. Looked up from germline, CDR1 is DFQATT and CDR2 is SNEGSKA (reference sequence). Losses at the gene ends were 6 bases for V and 0 bases for J; bases not matched to a gene: 13. The CDR3 covers 16 residues. CDR3 residues: CSAQDRPLTSNYGYTF. The CDR3 region has the DNA TGCAGTGCCCAGGACAGGCCGCTAACCTCTAACTATGGCTACACCTTC.

This clonotype has a handful of counts. V and J are TRBV4-3 and TRBJ1-1, with 9 bases lining up with TRBD1. Germline CDR1 is LGHNA and CDR2 is YSLEER. J was trimmed by 3 bases and V by 4 bases; bases with no gene match: 6. This CDR3 has 15 residues. The CDR3 loop is CASSRGGQGDTEAFF. The CDR3 DNA sequence: TGCGCCAGCAGCCGAGGGGGACAGGGAGACACTGAAGCTTTCTTT.

This clonotype occurred many times. The gene calls are TRBV12-3 or TRBV12-4 and TRBJ2-3, with TRBD1 matching over 9 bases. This CDR3 contains 15 residues. The trim removed 3 bases at V and 2 bases at J, leaving 3 bases unmatched. The CDR3 spells CASSFRDRDTDTQYF. CDR3 nucleotides: TGTGCCAGCAGTTTCCGGGACAGGGACACAGATACGCAGTATTTT.

The CDR3 sequence is CASSYPGQYYTQPQHF. DNA of the CDR3: TGTGCCAGCAGTTACCCCGGACAGTACTATACTCAGCCCCAGCATTTT. This chain uses TRBV6-9 with TRBJ1-5; TRBD1 is a possible D gene (6 bases). The CDR3 has 16 amino acids. Germline V gene lookup returns CDR1 MNHGY and CDR2 SVAAGI. V lost 3 bases and J lost 6, with 18 bases in between.

This clonotype was observed at least ten times. This chain connects TRBV7-9 to TRBJ2-3, with 8 bases fitting TRBD1. The germline gives CDR1 SEHNR, CDR2 FQNEAQ (reference sequence). This CDR3 has 17 residues. After removal of 5 bases from V and 1 base from J, the junction contained 11 bases not matched to a gene. The CDR3 sequence: CASSPPPQGARTDTQYF. Here the CDR3 DNA reads TGTGCCAGCAGCCCCCCCCCCCAGGGGGCCCGCACAGATACGCAGTATTTT.

This clonotype was detected many times. The V gene is TRBV5-1, the J gene TRBJ1-2, with a tentative D call TRBD1 (5 bases). Trimming pared 3 bases from V and 4 bases from J, leaving 19 bases between. The CDR3 has 16 amino acids. Per germline, CDR1 SGHRS and CDR2 YFSETQ. The CDR3 reads CASSSYPGDRAYGYTF. CDR3 coding DNA: TGCGCCAGCAGCTCCTACCCTGGCGACAGAGCCTATGGCTACACCTTC.

This clonotype was detected ten times or more. This chain uses TRBV28 with TRBJ1-4, with TRBD1 matching over 8 bases. Germline values: CDR1 MDHEN, CDR2 SYDVKM. This CDR3 comprises 14 residues. Unmatched junction bases numbered 6, after V lost 8 bases and J lost 4 bases. CDR3 sequence: CASGRQGINEKLFF. The CDR3 region has the DNA TGTGCCAGCGGAAGACAGGGGATTAATGAAAAACTGTTTTTT.

The rearrangement joins TRBV3-1 to TRBJ2-5, with 8 bases that match TRBD2. The CDR3 runs 14 residues. Germline V CDR1 and CDR2: LGHDT, YNNKEL (reference sequence). V lost 4 bases to trimming and J lost 14 bases; unmatched junction nucleotides: 15. CDR3 residues: CASSPWGAIAGTYF. The CDR3 DNA reads as TGTGCCAGCAGCCCCTGGGGGGCGATAGCGGGAACCTACTTC.

This clonotype was observed at least ten times. The genes are TRBV15 and TRBJ2-5; 12 nucleotides align to TRBD2. CDR3 length: 18 amino acids. In germline, CDR1 is LNHNV, CDR2 YYDKDF (reference sequence). Unmatched junction bases numbered 8, after V lost 1 base and J lost 2 bases. The CDR3 protein is CATSRGLAGVGGQETQYF. CDR3 bases: TGTGCCACCAGCAGAGGACTAGCGGGAGTCGGGGGACAAGAGACCCAGTACTTC.

The chain joins TRBV18 to TRBJ2-1, with 8 nucleotides matching TRBD1. The germline V gene encodes CDR1 KGHSH and CDR2 LQKENI. The CDR3 length is 14 residues. V was clipped by 4 bases and J by 3 bases; unmatched bases: 2. The CDR3 reads CASSQQGVYNEQFF. In DNA form, the CDR3 reads TGTGCCAGCTCACAACAGGGGGTCTACAATGAGCAGTTCTTC.

The V and J genes are TRBV9 and TRBJ1-1; a possible D gene is TRBD1 (6 bases). CDR1 is SGDLS and CDR2 is YYNGEE in the germline V gene. The CDR3 totals 16 residues. V was trimmed by 3 bases and J by 0 bases, leaving 15 bases between them. CDR3 amino acids: CASSALLGHLNTEAFF. In DNA form, the CDR3 reads TGTGCCAGCAGCGCTCTCCTGGGACACCTGAACACTGAAGCTTTCTTT.

This clonotype has a count of ten or more. Here the CDR3 reads CSVEDDSTDTQYF. CDR3 sequence (DNA): TGCAGCGTTGAAGATGACAGCACAGATACGCAGTATTTT. The J gene is TRBJ2-3, the V gene TRBV29-1; unclear D gene. V was cut by 0 bases and J by 0 bases, with 4 bases left in between. The germline gives CDR1 SQVTM, CDR2 ANQGSEA. The CDR3 is made up of 13 amino acids.

This chain uses TRBV29-1 with TRBJ2-7; 10 bases line up with TRBD2. CDR1 and CDR2 (germline): SQVTM, ANQGSEA. The CDR3 is 16 amino acids. Germline trimming cut 0 bases from V and 3 bases from J; bases unmatched to any gene: 8. The CDR3 sequence is CSVEDLTLAGVYEQYF. The CDR3 DNA follows: TGCAGCGTTGAAGATCTTACTCTAGCGGGAGTCTACGAGCAGTACTTC.

This clonotype showed up many times. V and J are TRBV6-2 or TRBV6-3 and TRBJ2-1; 12 positions agree with TRBD2. This CDR3 is 16 amino acids long. The V gene end was trimmed by 5 bases and the J gene end by 7 bases; junction bases not matched to a gene: 9. Germline lookup yields CDR1 MNHEY and CDR2 SVGEGT. The CDR3 sequence: CASSPYLAGGPNEQFF. The CDR3 region has the DNA TGTGCCAGCAGTCCGTACCTAGCGGGAGGGCCTAATGAGCAGTTCTTC.